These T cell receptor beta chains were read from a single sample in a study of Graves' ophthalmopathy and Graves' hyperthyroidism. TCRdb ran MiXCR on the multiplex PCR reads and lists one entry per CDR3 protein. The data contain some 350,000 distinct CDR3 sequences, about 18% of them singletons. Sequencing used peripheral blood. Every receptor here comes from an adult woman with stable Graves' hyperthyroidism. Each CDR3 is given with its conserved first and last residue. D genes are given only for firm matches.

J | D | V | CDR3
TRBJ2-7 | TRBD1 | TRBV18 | CASSPTGWTYEQYF
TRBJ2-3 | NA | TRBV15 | CATSLNTDTQYF
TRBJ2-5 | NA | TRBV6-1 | CASSDIRHETQYF
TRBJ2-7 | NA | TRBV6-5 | CASSYTRRGGYEQYF
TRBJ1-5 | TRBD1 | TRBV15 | CATRAGDRVRQPQHF
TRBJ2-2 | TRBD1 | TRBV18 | CASSPDRVNTGELFF
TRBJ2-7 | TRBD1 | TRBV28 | CASSGQVTYEQYF
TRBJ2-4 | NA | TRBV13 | CASSLGAHIQYF
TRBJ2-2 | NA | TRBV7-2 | CASSLVAPGGELFF
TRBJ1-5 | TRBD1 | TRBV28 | CASSGRRQGIPGSNQPQHF
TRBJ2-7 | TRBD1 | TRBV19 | CASSIKPDRGLHEQYF
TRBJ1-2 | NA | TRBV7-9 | CASSASGDNYGYTF
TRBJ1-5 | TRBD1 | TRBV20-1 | CSARDMGQGHQPQHF
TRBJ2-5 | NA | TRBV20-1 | CSAMAGTVGETQYF
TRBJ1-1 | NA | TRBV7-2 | CASSLRTDGRGMNTEAFF
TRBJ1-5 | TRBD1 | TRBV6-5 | CASSRVGQSNQPQHF
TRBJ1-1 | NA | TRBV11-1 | CASSPTLGGGRGTEAFF
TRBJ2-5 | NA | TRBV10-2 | CASSEVPGAVETQYF
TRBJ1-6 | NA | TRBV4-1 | CASSQVGLTPLHF
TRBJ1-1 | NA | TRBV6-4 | CASSWAMNTEAFF
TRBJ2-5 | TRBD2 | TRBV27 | CASSKRDWEETQYF
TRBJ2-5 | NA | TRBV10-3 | CAISEGGSQETQYF
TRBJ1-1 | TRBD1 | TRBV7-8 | CASSLRDRGRGTEAFF
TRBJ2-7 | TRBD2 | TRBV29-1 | CSVAASGYEQYF
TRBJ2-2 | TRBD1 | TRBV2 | CASGGQGTNTGELFF
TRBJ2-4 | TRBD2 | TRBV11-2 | CASSLVRGAGNIQYF
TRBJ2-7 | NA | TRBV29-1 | CSVEGDHYEQYF
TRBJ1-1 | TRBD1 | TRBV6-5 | CASSFGTGGTEAFF
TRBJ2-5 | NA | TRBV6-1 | CASSRQPQETQYF
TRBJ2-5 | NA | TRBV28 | CASSLRGARLGGETQYF
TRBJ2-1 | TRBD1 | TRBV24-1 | CATSDLSPNRQGGSYNEQFF
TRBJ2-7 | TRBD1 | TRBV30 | CAWSAGQGSYEQYF
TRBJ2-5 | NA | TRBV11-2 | CASSLAGSVETQYF
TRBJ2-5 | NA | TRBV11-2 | CASSLEPFFRPGSETQYF
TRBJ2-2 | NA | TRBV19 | CASARIGELFF